This TCR beta chain comes out of a study of glioma-infiltrating T cells. In the case of this clonotype: One junction end disagrees with the germline gene, perhaps due to a read error.

The iRepertoire nested amplicon-rescue multiplex PCR amplified TCR alpha and beta CDR3s from RNA. One entry per CDR3 protein, called by TCRdb with MiXCR from the multiplex PCR reads. The repertoire has 150,000 to 200,000 distinct CDR3 sequences, 43% of them found once; the top ten carry 5.2%. The sequenced material came from glioma tissue, nonneoplastic brain tissue, or PBMCs (not recorded which). This receptor was taken from a human donor with low-grade glioma or glioblastoma, undergoing nonglioma brain surgery, or in good health (not recorded which).

The CDR3 here is CASRQDRGKFNEQFF. The CDR3 DNA sequence: TGTGCCAGCAGACAAGATCGGGGGAAATTCAATGAGCAGTTCTTC. This sequence joins TRBV3-1 and TRBJ2-1, with a possible D match to TRBD2 (6 bases). CDR1 and CDR2 (germline): LGHDT, YNNKEL (reference sequence). This CDR3 is built from 15 residues.